This T cell receptor beta chain was recorded in a study of identical twins. TCRdb re-derived calls from the 5' RACE reads in MiXCR, one entry per CDR3 protein. The top ten clones hold about 4.5% of a sample with 650,000 to 750,000 distinct CDR3 sequences, 20% to 25% of them seen once. Looked up from germline, CDR1 is SNHLY and CDR2 is FYNNEI. CDR3 length: 12 residues. Between the trimmed V and J ends, which lost 10 bases and 2 bases, there was a span of 12 bases. These records were also assigned to another study, of T cells expressing NK-cell markers. From that paper: Source material for TCR beta repertoires consisted of sorted CD3+CD56+NKG2C+, CD3+CD56+NKG2C- and CD3+CD56-NKG2C+ T cells. In six donors, dominant NKG2C+ clonotypes were roughly 1.0-7.5% of CD8+ T cells. The leading position in the CD3+CD56-NKG2C+ fraction of several donors also went to these clonotypes.

The rearrangement joins TRBV2 to TRBJ2-7; D remains ambiguous. This clonotype was obtained from a woman younger than 30 in good health. Material for sequencing was PBMCs. As DNA, the CDR3 is TGTGCCATTACGGACCCCACCTACGAGCAGTACTTC. Amino acids: CAITDPTYEQYF. Full variable domain (outside the CDR3, taken from reference TRBV2 and TRBJ2-7): EPEVTQTPSHQVTQMGQEVILRCVPISNHLYFYWYRQILGQKVEFLVSFYNNEISEKSEIFDDQFSVERPDGSNFTLKIRSTKLEDSAMYFCAITDPTYEQYFGPGTRLTVT.